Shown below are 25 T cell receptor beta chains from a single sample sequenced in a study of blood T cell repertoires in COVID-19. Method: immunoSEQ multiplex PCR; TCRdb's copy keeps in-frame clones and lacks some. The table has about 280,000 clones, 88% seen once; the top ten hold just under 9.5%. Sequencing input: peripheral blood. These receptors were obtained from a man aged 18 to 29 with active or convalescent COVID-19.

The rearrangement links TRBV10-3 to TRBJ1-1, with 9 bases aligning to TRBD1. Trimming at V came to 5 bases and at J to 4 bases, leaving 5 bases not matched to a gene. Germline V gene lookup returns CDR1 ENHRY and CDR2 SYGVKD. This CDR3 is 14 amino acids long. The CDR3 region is CAISRGQGVTEAFF. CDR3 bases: TGTGCCATCAGTCGGGGACAGGGAGTCACTGAAGCTTTCTTT.

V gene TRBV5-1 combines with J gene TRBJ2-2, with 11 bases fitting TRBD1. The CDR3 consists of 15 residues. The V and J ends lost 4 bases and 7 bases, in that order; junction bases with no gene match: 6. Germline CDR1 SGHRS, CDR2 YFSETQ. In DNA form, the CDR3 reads TGCGCCAGCAGCATAGGACAGGGGGCCTTCGGGGAGCTGTTTTTT. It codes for CASSIGQGAFGELFF.

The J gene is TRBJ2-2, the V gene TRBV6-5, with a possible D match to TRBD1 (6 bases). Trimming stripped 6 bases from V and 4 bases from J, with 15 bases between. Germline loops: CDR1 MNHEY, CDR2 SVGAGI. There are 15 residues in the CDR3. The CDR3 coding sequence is TGTGCCAGCAGGAACCGGGACACCGGCACCGGGGAGCTGTTTTTT. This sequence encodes CASRNRDTGTGELFF.

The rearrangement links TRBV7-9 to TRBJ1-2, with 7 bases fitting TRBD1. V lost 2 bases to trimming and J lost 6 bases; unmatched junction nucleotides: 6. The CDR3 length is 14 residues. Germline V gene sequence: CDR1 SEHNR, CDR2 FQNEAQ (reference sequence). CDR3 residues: CASSLTGQADGYTF. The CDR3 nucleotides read TGTGCCAGCAGCTTAACAGGACAGGCCGATGGCTACACCTTC.

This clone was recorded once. The CDR3 loop is CSARSGTTNEKLFF. The CDR3 DNA follows: TGCAGCGCGAGGTCAGGGACAACTAATGAAAAACTGTTTTTT. The chain couples TRBV29-1 to TRBJ1-4; a weak D match, TRBD1 (5 bases). The CDR3 extends over 14 amino acids. Germline lookup yields CDR1 SQVTM and CDR2 ANQGSEA. Trimming pared 7 bases from V and 0 bases from J, leaving 12 bases between.

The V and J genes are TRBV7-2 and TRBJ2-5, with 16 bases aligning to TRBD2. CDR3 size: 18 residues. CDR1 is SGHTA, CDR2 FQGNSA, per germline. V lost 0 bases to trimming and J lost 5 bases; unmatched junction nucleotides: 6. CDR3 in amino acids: CASSLAASGLAGGETQYF. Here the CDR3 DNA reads TGTGCCAGCAGCTTAGCAGCTTCGGGACTAGCGGGGGGGGAGACCCAGTACTTC.

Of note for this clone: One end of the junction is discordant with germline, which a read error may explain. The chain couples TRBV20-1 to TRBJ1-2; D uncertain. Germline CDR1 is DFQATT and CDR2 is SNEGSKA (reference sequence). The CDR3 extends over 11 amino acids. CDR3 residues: CSASHGLEKRF. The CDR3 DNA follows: TGCAGCGCTAGTCATGGACTGGAAAAAAGATTC.

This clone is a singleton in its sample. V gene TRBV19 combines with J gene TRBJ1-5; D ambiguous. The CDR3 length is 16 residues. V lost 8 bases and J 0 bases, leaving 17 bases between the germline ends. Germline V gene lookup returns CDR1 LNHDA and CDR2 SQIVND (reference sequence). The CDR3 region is CASEDFTTDSNQPQHF. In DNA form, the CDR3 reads TGTGCCAGTGAAGACTTTACGACGGATAGCAATCAGCCCCAGCATTTT.

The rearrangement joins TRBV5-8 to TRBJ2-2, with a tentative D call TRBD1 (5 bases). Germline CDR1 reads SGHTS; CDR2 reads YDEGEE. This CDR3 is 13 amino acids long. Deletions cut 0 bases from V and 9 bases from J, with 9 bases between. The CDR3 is CASSLEQGRELFF. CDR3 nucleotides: TGTGCCAGCAGCTTGGAGCAGGGAAGGGAGCTGTTTTTT.

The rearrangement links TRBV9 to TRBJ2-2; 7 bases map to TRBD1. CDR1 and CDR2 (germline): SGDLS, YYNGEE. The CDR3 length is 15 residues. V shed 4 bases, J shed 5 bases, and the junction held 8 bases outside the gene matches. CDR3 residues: CASSQTGTGTGELFF. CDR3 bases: TGTGCCAGCAGCCAGACAGGGACGGGGACCGGGGAGCTGTTTTTT.

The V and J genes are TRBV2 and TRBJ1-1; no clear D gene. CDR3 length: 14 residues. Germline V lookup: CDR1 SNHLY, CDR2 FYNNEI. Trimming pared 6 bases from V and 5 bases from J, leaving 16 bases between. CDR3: CASSFGPDGTEAFF. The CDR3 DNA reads TGTGCCAGCAGCTTTGGGCCTGATGGGACTGAAGCTTTCTTT. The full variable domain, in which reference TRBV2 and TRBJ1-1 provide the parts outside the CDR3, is EPEVTQTPSHQVTQMGQEVILRCVPISNHLYFYWYRQILGQKVEFLVSFYNNEISEKSEIFDDQFSVERPDGSNFTLKIRSTKLEDSAMYFCASSFGPDGTEAFFGQGTRLTVV.

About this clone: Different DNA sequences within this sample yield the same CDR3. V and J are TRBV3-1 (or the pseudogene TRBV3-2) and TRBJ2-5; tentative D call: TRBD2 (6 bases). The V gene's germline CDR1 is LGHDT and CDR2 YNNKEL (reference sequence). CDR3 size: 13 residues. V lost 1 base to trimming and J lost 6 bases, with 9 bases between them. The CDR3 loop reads CASSQGGGKTQYF. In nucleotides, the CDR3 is TGTGCCAGCAGCCAAGGAGGCGGGAAGACCCAGTACTTC.

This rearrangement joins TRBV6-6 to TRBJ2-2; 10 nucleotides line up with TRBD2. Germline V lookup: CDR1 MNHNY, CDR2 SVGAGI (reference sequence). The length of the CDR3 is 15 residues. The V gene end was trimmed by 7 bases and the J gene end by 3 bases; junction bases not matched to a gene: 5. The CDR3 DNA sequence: TGTGCCAGCACCAGACTAGCGGGTTACACCGGGGAGCTGTTTTTT. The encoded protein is CASTRLAGYTGELFF.

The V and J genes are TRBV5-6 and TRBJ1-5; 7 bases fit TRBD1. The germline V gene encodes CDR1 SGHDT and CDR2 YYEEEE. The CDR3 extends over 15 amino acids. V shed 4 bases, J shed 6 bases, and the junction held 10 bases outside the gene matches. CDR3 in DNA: TGTGCCAGCAGCCGACAGGGTCTTACGTTTCAGCCCCAGCATTTT. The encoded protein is CASSRQGLTFQPQHF.

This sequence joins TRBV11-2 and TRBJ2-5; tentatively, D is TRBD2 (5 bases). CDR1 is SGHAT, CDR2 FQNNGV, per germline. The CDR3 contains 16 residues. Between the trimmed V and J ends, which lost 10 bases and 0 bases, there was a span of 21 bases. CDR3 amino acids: CAIKIKDSWYQETQYF. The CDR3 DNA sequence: TGTGCCATCAAGATAAAGGACTCCTGGTACCAAGAGACCCAGTACTTC.

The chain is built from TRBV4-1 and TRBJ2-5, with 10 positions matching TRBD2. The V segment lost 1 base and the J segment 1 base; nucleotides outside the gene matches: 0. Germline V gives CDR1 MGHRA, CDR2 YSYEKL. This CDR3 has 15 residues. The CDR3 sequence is CASSQGTSGQETQYF. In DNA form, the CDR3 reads TGCGCCAGCAGCCAAGGGACTAGCGGCCAAGAGACCCAGTACTTC.

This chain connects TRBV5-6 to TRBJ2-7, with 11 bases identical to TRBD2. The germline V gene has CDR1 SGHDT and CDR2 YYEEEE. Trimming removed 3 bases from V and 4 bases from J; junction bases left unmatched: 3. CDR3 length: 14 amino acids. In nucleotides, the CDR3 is TGTGCCAGCAGCTCGGGACTAGCGGATTACGAGCAGTACTTC. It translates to CASSSGLADYEQYF.

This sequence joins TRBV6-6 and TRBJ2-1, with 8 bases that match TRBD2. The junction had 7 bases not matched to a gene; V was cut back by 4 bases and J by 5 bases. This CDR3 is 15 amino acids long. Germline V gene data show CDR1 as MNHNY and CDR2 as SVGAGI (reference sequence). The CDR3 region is CASSLPGLGDNEQFF. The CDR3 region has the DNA TGTGCCAGCAGTTTACCGGGACTAGGGGACAATGAGCAGTTCTTC.

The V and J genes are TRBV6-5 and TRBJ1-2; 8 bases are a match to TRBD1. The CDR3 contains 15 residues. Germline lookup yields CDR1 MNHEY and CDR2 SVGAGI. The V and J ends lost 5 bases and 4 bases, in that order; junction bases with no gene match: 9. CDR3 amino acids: CASSHGQGLSYGYTF. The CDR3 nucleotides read TGTGCCAGCAGTCACGGACAGGGACTGAGCTATGGCTACACCTTC.

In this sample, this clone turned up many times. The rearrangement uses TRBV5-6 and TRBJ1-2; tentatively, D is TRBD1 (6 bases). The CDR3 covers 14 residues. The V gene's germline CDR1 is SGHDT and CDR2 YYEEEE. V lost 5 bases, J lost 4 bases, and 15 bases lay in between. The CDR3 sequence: CASRGVAGAYGYTF. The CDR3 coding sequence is TGTGCCAGCAGGGGGGTTGCAGGGGCCTATGGCTACACCTTC.

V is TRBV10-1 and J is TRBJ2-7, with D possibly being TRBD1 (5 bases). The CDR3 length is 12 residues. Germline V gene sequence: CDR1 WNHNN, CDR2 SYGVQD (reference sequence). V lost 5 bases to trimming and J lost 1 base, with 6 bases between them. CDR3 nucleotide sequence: TGCGCCAGCAGTTCAGGGTCCTACGAGCAGTACTTC. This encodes CASSSGSYEQYF.

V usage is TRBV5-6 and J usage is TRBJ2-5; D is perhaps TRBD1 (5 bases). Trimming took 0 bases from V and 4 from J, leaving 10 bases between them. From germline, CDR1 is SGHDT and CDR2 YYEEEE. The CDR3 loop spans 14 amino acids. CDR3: CASSLVGQRETQYF. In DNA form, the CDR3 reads TGTGCCAGCAGCTTGGTTGGACAACGAGAGACCCAGTACTTC.

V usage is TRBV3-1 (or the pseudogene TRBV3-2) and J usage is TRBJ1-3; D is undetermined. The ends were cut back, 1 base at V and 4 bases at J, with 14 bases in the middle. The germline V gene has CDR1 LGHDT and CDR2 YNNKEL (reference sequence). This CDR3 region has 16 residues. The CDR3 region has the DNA TGTGCCAGCAGCCAAGGGAGCAGTACCCGCGGAAACACCATATATTTT. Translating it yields CASSQGSSTRGNTIYF.

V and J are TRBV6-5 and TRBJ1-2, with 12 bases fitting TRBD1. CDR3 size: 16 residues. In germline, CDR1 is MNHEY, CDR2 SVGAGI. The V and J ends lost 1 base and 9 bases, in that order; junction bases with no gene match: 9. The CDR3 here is CASSYYSSGTGGSYTF. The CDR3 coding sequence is TGTGCCAGCAGTTACTATTCCTCCGGGACAGGGGGCAGCTACACCTTC.

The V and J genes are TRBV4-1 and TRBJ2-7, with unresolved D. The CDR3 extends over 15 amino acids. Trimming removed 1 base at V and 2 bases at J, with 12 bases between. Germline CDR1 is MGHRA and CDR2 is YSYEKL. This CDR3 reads CASSQGQVPPYEQYF. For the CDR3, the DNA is TGCGCCAGCAGCCAAGGGCAGGTACCTCCCTACGAGCAGTACTTC.